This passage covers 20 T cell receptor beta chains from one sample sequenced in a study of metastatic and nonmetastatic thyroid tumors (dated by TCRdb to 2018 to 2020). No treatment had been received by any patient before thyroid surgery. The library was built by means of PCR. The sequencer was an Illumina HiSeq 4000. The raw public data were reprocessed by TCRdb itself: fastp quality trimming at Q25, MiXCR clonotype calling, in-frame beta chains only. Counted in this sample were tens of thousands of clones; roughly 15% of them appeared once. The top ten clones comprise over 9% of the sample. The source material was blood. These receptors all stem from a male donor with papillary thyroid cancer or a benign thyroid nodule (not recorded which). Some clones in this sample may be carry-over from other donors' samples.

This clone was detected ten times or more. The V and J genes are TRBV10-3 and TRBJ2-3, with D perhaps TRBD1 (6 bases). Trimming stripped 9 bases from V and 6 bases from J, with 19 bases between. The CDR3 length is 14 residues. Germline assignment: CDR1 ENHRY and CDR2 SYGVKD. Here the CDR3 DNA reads TGTGCCATTAGTTTTGAAGTGGGGGCTGATACGCAGTATTTT. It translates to CAISFEVGADTQYF.

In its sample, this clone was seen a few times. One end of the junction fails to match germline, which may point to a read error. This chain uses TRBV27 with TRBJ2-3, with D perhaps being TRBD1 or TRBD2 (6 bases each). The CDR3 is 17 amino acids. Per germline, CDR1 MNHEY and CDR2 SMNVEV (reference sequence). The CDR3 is CASSYWRGDFSTDTQYF. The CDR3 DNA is TGCGCCAGCAGTTACTGGAGGGGGGATTTTAGCACAGATACGCAGTATTTT.

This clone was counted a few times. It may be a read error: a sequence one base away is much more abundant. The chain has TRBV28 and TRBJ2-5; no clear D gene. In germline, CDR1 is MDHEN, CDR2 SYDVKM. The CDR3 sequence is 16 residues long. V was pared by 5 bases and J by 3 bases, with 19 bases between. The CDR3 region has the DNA TGTGCCAGCAGTCATCCTGGGCAGGAGTACGAAGAGACCCAGTACTTC. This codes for CASSHPGQEYEETQYF.

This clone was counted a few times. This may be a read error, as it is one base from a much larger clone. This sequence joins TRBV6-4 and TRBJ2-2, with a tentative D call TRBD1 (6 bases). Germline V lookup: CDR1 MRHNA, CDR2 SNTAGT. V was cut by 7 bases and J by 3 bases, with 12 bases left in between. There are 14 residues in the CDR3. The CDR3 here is CASKWTADTGELFF. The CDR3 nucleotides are TGTGCCAGCAAGTGGACAGCCGACACCGGGGAGCTGTTTTTT.

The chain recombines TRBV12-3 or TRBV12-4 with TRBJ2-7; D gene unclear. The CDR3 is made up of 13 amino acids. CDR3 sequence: CASSPSGPSEHYV. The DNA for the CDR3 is TGTGCCAGTAGCCCATCGGGCCCCTCCGAGCATTACGTC.

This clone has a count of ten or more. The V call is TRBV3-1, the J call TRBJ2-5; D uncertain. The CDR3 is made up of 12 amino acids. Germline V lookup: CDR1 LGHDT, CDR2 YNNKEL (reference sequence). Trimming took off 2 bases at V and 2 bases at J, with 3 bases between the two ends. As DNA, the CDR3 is TGTGCCAGCAGCCAAAGTCAAGAGACCCAGTACTTC. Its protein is CASSQSQETQYF.

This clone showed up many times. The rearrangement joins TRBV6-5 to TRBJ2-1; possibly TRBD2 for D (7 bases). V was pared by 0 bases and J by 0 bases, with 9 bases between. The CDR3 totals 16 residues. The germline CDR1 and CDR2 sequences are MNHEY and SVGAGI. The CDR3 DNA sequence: TGTGCCAGCAGTTACTCTGCGGGGGCCTCCTACAATGAGCAGTTCTTC. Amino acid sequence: CASSYSAGASYNEQFF.

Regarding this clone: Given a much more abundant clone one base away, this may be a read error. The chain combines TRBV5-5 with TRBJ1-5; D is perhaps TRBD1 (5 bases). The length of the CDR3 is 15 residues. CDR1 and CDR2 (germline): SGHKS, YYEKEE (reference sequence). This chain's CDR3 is CASSLAGQSNHPQHF. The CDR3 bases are TGTGCCAGCAGCTTGGCAGGGCAGAGCAATCATCCCCAGCATTTT.

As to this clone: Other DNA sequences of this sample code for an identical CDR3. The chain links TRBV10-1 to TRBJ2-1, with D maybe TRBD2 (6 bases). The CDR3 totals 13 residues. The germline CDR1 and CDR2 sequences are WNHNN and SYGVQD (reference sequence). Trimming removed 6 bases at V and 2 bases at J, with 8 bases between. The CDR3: CASSRGTYNEQFF. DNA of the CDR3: TGCGCCAGCAGCCGCGGGACCTACAATGAGCAGTTCTTC.

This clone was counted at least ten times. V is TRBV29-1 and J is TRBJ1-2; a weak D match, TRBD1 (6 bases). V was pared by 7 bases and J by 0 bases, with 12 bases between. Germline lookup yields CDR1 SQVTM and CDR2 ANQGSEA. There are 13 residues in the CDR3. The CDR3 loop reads CSAADSPNYGYTF. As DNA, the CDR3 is TGCAGCGCAGCGGACAGCCCTAACTATGGCTACACCTTC.

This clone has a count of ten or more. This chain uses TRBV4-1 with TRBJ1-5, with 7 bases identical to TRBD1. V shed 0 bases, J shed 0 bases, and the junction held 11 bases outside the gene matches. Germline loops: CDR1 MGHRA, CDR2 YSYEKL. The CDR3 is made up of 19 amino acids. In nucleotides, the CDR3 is TGCGCCAGCAGCCAAGAGGGGACAGCAGGTAGATATAGCAATCAGCCCCAGCATTTT. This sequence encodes CASSQEGTAGRYSNQPQHF.

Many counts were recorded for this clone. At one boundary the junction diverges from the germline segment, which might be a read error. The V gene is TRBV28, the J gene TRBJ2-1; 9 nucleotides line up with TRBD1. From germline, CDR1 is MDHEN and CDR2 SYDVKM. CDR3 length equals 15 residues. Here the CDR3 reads CANSFRQGAYNEQFF. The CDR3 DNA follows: TGTGCCAACAGTTTTCGACAGGGGGCCTACAATGAGCAGTTCTTC. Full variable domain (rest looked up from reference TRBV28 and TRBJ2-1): DVKVTQSSRYLVKRTGEKVFLECVQDMDHENMFWYRQDPGLGLRLIYFSYDVKMKEKGDIPEGYSVSREKKERFSLILESASTNQTSMYLCANSFRQGAYNEQFFGPGTRLTVL.

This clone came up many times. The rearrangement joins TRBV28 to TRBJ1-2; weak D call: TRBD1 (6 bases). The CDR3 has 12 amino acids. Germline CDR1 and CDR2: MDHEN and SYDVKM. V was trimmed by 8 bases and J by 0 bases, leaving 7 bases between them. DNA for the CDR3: TGTGCCAGCCGGGACACTAACTATGGCTACACCTTC. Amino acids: CASRDTNYGYTF.

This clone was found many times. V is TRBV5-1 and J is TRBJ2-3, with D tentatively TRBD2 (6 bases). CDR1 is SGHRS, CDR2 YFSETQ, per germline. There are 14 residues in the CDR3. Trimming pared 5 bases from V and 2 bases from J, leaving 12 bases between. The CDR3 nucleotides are TGCGCCAGCAGGGGACTGACCACCACAGATACGCAGTATTTT. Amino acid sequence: CASRGLTTTDTQYF.

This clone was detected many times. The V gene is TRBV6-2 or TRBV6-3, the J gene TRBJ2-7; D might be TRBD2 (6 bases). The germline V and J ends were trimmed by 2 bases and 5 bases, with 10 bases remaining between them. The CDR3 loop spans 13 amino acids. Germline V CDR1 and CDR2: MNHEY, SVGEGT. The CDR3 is CASSYTSTDEQYV. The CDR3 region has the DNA TGTGCCAGCAGTTACACTAGCACCGACGAGCAGTACGTC.

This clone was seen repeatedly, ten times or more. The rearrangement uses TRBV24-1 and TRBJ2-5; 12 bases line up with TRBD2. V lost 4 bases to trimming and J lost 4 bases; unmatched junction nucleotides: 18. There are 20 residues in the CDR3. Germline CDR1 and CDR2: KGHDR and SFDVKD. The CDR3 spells CATSDSGTSGSLLIIETQYF. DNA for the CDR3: TGTGCCACCAGTGACTCAGGGACTAGCGGGTCCCTCCTGATCATAGAGACCCAGTACTTC.

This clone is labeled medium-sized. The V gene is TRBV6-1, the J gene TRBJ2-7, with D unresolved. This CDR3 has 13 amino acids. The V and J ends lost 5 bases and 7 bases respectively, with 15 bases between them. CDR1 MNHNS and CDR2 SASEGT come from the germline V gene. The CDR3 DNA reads TGTGCCAGCAGTACACTCCCCGCGCGAGAGCAGTACGTC. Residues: CASSTLPAREQYV.

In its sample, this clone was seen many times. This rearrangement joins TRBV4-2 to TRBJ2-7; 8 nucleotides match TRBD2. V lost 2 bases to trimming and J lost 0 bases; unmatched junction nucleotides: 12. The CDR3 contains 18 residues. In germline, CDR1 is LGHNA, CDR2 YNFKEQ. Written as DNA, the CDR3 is TGTGCCAGCAGCCAAAGACGTGGAGCGGGGGACGACTCCTACGAGCAGTACTTC. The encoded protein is CASSQRRGAGDDSYEQYF.

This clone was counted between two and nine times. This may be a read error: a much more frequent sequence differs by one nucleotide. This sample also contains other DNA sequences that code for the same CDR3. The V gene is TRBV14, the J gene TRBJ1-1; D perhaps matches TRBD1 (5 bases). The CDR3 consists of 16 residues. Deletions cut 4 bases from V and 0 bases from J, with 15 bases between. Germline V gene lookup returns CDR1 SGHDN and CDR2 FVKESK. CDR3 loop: CASSPPQGTMNTEAFF. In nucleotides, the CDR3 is TGTGCCAGCAGCCCCCCGCAGGGTACTATGAACACTGAAGCTTTCTTT.

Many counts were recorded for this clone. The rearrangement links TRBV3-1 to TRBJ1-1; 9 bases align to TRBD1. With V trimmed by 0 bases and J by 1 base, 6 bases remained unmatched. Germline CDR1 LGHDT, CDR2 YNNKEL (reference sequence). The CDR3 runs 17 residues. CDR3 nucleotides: TGTGCCAGCAGCCAAGAACAGCCGGGACAGGGGAACACTGAAGCTTTCTTT. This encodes CASSQEQPGQGNTEAFF.